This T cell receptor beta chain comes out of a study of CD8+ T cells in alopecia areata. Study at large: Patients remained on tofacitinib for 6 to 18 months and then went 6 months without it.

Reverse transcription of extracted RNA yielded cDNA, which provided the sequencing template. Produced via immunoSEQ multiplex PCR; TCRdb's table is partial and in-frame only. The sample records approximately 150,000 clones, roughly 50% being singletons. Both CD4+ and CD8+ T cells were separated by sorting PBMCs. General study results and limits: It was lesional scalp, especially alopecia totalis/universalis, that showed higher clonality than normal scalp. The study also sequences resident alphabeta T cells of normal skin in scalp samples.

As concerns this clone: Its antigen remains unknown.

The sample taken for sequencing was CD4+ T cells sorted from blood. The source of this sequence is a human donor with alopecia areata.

CDR3 bases: TGTGCCATCGGAAAGCGGGACATCTCCTACAATGAGCAGTTCTTC. It codes for CAIGKRDISYNEQFF. The chain recombines TRBV10-3 with TRBJ2-1; D possibly corresponds to TRBD2 (7 bases). Trimming took off 8 bases at V and 0 bases at J, with 14 bases between the two ends. The CDR3 is 15 residues long. Germline CDR1 and CDR2: ENHRY and SYGVKD.